These T cell receptor beta chains were read from a single sample in a study of T cell changes during pregnancy in multiple sclerosis. Assay: immunoSEQ multiplex PCR; the TCRdb copy retains only in-frame clones and omits some. The sample consists of approximately 40,000 clones, 85% to 95% of them appearing once. Sequenced material: CD4+ T cells from peripheral blood mononuclear cells, taken in the third trimester of pregnancy. The receptors were gathered from a female donor with multiple sclerosis, enrolled in a pregnancy study. Both conserved end residues are part of each CDR3.

j_gene,len,v_gene,CDR3aa
TRBJ2-1,16,TRBV11-3,CASSLGGSGSFNEQFF
TRBJ2-2,16,TRBV11-2,CASSPPGKENTGELFF
TRBJ2-7,14,TRBV30,CAWSKGQGAYEQYF
TRBJ1-3,13,TRBV4-3,CASSQDISNTIYF
TRBJ2-3,13,TRBV7-2,CASSLVDTDTQYF
TRBJ2-1,15,TRBV27,CASKSGTDSYNEQFF
TRBJ2-2,14,TRBV5-1,CASSSNRDTGELFF
TRBJ2-2,13,TRBV29-1,CSVESQVDGELFF
TRBJ2-1,14,TRBV13,CASSRGGLLGEQFF
TRBJ2-7,15,TRBV10-3,CAISEDRGRNYEQYF
TRBJ1-1,17,TRBV7-9,CASSPGQGLAMDTEAFF
TRBJ2-2,17,TRBV10-3,CAISVRLAGDLTGELFF
TRBJ1-5,14,TRBV7-7,CASSSDRSNQPQHF
TRBJ2-1,17,TRBV7-8,CASSLLVAGATYNEQFF
TRBJ1-4,15,TRBV7-9,CASSLQDRAGEKLFF
TRBJ2-1,16,TRBV27,CASNEFGLRPDNEQFF
TRBJ2-1,13,TRBV6-6,CASRQSSYNEQFF
TRBJ1-6,14,TRBV5-1,CASRPTGQSSPLHF
TRBJ2-1,15,TRBV7-2,CAIPLAGSGGGEQFF
TRBJ1-1,13,TRBV18,CASSEAMNTEAFF
TRBJ1-1,17,TRBV5-1,CASSLFQGDQMGTEAFF
TRBJ2-7,16,TRBV11-3,CASSFIGGAVGGAQYF
TRBJ2-2,14,TRBV2,CASSEQGRTGELFF
TRBJ2-7,15,TRBV7-2,CASRETGSISYEQYF
TRBJ2-7,15,TRBV5-5,CASSLRAGGDYEQYF
TRBJ1-2,13,TRBV2,CASRQGEVGGYTF
TRBJ2-7,14,TRBV7-9,CASSWGQPAYEQYF